This T cell receptor (beta chain) was identified during a study of fetal regulatory T cell absence and autoimmunity. Across the whole study: IPEX patients had exocrine pancreas autoimmunity without clinical diabetes. Findings of the study overall: Oligoclonal TCR enrichment in pancreas over cord blood reached over 95-fold for some clones. Antigen-driven pancreatic autoimmunity before birth in IPEX was inferred from oligoclonal enrichment. Pancreas and cord blood did not differ much in TRB family usage.

There are 14 residues in the CDR3. V gave up 3 bases and J gave up 0 bases, with 8 bases separating them. CDR1 SGHRS and CDR2 YFSETQ come from the germline V gene. By share of the sample, this clone is medium-sized. What it binds is not known. Here immunoSEQ multiplex PCR was the method, and the copy in TCRdb shows in-frame clones only, minus some. The data show around 100,000 clones, about three quarters seen once. This chain links TRBV5-1 with TRBJ2-3; D not resolved. The receptor was isolated from a male donor with IPEX syndrome. The source material was pancreas tissue. In DNA, the CDR3 is TGCGCCAGCAGCTCCACCAGGAGCACAGATACGCAGTATTTT. It encodes CASSSTRSTDTQYF.